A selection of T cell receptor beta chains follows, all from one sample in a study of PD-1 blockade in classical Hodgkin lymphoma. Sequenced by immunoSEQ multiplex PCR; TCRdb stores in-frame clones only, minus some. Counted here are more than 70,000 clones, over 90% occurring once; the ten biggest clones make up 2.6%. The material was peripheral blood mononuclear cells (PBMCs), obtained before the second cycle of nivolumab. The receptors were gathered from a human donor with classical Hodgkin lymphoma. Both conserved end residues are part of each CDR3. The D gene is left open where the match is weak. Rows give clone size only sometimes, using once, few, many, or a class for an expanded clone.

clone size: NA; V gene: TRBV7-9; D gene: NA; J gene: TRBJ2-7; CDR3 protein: CASSLSERGEQYF; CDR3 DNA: TGTGCCAGCAGCTTATCAGAGAGGGGCGAGCAGTACTTC
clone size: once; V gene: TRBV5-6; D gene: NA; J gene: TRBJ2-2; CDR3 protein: CASSFLGGLDTGELFF; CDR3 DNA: TGTGCCAGCAGCTTTCTCGGGGGACTTGACACCGGGGAGCTGTTTTTT
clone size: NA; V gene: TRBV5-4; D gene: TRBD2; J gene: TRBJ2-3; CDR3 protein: CASSSQRGPTDTQYF; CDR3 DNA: TGTGCCAGCAGCTCCCAGCGGGGGCCCACAGATACGCAGTATTTT
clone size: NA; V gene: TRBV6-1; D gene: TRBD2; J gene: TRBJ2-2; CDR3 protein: CASSGTSGSFSGELFF; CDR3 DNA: TGTGCCAGCAGTGGGACTAGCGGGAGCTTCAGCGGGGAGCTGTTTTTT
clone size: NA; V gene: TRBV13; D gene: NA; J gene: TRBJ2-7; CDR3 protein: CASSRKGEANYEQYF; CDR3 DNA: TGTGCCAGCAGCCGGAAGGGGGAGGCCAACTACGAGCAGTACTTC
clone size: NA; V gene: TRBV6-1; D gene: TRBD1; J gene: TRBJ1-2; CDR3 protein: CASSEGQGYFYGYTF; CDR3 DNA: TGTGCCAGCAGTGAAGGACAGGGATACTTCTATGGCTACACCTTC
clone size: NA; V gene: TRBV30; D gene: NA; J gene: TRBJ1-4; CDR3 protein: CAWSVNSNEKLFF; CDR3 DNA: TGTGCCTGGAGCGTGAATTCTAATGAAAAACTGTTTTTT
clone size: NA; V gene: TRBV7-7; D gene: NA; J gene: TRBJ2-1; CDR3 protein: CASSLYEDGSEQFF; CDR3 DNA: TGTGCCAGCAGCTTATATGAGGACGGGAGTGAGCAGTTCTTC
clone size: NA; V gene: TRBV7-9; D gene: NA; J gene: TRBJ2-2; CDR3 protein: CASSSVAGTGELFF; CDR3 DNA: TGTGCCAGCAGTTCGGTAGCAGGCACCGGGGAGCTGTTTTTT
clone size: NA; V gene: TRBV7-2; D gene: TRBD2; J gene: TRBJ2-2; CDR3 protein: CASSPAGGRITGELFF; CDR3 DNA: TGTGCCAGCAGCCCAGCGGGAGGGCGGATCACCGGGGAGCTGTTTTTT
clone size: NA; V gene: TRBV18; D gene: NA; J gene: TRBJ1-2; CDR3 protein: CASSPAAAGNYGYTF; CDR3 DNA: TGTGCCAGCTCACCTGCGGCGGCCGGAAACTATGGCTACACCTTC
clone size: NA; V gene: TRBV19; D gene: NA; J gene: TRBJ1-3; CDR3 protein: CASTQGWSGNTIYF; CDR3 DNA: TGTGCCAGTACGCAGGGGTGGTCTGGAAACACCATATATTTT
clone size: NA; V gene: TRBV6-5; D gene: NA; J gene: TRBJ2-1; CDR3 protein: CASSYPGHNEQFF; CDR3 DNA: TGTGCCAGCAGTTACCCGGGGCACAATGAGCAGTTCTTC
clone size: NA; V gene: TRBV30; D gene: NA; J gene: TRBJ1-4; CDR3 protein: CAWSVVSRHEKLFF; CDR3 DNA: TGTGCCTGGAGTGTAGTCTCTAGGCATGAAAAACTGTTTTTT
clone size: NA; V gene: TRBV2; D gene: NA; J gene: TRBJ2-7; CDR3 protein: CAIMDRAYEQYF; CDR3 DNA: TGTGCCATTATGGACAGAGCCTACGAGCAGTACTTC
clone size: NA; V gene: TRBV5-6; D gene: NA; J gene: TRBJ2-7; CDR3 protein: CASSLLTRGSYEQYF; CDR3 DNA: TGTGCCAGCAGCCTCCTTACTCGGGGAAGCTACGAGCAGTACTTC
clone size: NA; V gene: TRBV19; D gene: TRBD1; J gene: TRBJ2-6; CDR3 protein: CASSIGTGNPGANVLTF; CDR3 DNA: TGTGCCAGTAGTATCGGGACAGGGAACCCTGGGGCCAACGTCCTGACTTTC
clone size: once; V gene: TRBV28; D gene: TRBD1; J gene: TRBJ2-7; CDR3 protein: CASSLGTGPYEQYF; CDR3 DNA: TGTGCCAGCAGTTTAGGGACAGGGCCCTACGAGCAGTACTTC
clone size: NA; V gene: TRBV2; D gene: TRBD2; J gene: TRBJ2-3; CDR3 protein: CASTASGKRADTQYF; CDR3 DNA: TGTGCCAGCACGGCTAGCGGAAAACGAGCGGATACGCAGTATTTT
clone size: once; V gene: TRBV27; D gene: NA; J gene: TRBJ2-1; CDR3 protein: CASSSRGGGIGWDNEQFF; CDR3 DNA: TGTGCCAGCAGCTCTAGGGGAGGGGGCATCGGTTGGGACAATGAGCAGTTCTTC
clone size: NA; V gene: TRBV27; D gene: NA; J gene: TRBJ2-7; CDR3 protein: CASSFGYEQYF; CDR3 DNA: TGTGCCAGCAGTTTCGGTTACGAGCAGTACTTC
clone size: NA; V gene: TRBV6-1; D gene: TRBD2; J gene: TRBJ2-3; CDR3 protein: CASSVTSGRATPQYF; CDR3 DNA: TGTGCCAGCAGTGTGACTAGCGGGAGGGCCACCCCGCAGTATTTT
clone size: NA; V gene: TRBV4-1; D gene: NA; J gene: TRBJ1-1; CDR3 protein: CASARGSLNTEAFF; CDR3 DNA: TGCGCCAGCGCCAGGGGCAGCCTGAACACTGAAGCTTTCTTT
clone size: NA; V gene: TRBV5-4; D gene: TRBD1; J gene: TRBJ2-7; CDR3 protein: CASSPPGQGAFEQYF; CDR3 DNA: TGTGCCAGCAGCCCACCCGGACAGGGGGCTTTCGAGCAGTACTTC
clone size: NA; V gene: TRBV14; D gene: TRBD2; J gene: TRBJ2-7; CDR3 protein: CASSQGPSGTYEQYF; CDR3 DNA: TGTGCCAGCAGCCAAGGCCCTAGCGGAACCTACGAGCAGTACTTC
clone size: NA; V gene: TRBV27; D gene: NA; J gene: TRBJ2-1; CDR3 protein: CASSSTSSFYEQFF; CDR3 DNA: TGTGCCAGCAGTTCCACCTCTTCGTTTTATGAGCAGTTCTTC
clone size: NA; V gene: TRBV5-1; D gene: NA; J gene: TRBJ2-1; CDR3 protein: CASSSGTPYNEQFF; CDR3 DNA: TGCGCCAGCAGCTCAGGGACACCTTACAATGAGCAGTTCTTC
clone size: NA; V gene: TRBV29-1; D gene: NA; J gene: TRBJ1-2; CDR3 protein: CSVGWPEDF; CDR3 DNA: TGCAGCGTTGGGTGGCCTGAGGACTTC
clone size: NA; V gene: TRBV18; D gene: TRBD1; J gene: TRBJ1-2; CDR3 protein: CASSLQLTGGLSYGYTF; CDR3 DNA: TGTGCCAGCTCACTACAACTAACAGGGGGCCTAAGTTATGGCTACACCTTC
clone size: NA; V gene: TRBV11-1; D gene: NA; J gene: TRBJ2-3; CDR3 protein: CASSPREYTDTQYF; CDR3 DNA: TGTGCCAGCAGCCCCCGGGAGTACACAGATACGCAGTATTTT
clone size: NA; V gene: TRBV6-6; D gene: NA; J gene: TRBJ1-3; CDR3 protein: CASSPLSSGNTIYF; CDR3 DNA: TGTGCCAGCAGTCCTCTCTCCTCTGGAAACACCATATATTTT
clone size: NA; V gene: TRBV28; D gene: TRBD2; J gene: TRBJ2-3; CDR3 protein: CASSFGLAKPSTDTQYF; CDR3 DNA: TGTGCCAGCAGTTTCGGACTAGCCAAGCCTAGCACAGATACGCAGTATTTT
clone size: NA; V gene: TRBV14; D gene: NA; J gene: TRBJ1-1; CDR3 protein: CASSQQVNTEAFF; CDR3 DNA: TGTGCCAGCAGCCAACAGGTGAACACTGAAGCTTTCTTT
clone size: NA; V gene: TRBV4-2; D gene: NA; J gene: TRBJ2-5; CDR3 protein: CASSQDKMASPPGAQYF; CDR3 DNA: TGTGCCAGCAGCCAAGATAAGATGGCCAGCCCCCCTGGGGCCCAGTACTTC
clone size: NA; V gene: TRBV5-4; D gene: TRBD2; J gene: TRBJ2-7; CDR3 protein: CASSWGTSSSYEQYF; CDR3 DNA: TGTGCCAGCAGCTGGGGGACTAGCAGCTCCTACGAGCAGTACTTC
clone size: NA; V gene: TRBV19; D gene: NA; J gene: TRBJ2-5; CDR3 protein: CASSMGHLGQTQYF; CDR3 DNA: TGTGCCAGTAGTATGGGACACCTCGGCCAGACCCAGTACTTC
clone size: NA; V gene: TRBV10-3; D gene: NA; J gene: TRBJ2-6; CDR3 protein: CAISAGPGQLSSGANVLTF; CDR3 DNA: TGTGCCATCAGTGCCGGCCCGGGACAACTGTCCTCTGGGGCCAACGTCCTGACTTTC